This TCR beta chain came from a study of molecular identifiers for immune sequencing clone quantification. Study observations and caveats: The study found clones above 20 RNA copies held over 97% of effector molecules and under 1% in naive cells. In cases of identical TCR molecules sharing a barcode, highly expanded clone sizes could be underestimated.

To note about this clonotype: The antigen remains undetermined.

TCRdb called the PCR reads again in MiXCR, with one record for every CDR3 protein. The top ten clones hold 0.84% of a sample with 460,000 or so distinct CDR3 sequences, about 22% of them seen once. Naive CD8 T cells were sorted, and the gate applied was CD8+CD4-CCR7+CD45RA+. The CDR3 runs 16 residues. V lost 3 bases and J lost 3, with 18 bases in between. CDR1 is SEHNR, CDR2 FQNEAQ, per germline (reference sequence). The chain couples TRBV7-9 to TRBJ2-7, with TRBD1 as a possible D gene (6 bases). This TCR was recovered from a human donor in good health. Some libraries in this study had Jurkat cell RNA spiked in. Input material: naive CD8+ T cells from blood, with Jurkat cell RNA spiked in. Sample subset: FACS-sorted CD8+CD4-CCR7+CD45RA+ naive T cells. CDR3 protein: CASSLVARTADYEQYF. The CDR3 bases are TGTGCCAGCAGCTTGGTTGCCCGGACAGCCGACTACGAGCAGTACTTC. Drawing the rest from reference TRBV7-9 and TRBJ2-7, the complete variable domain is DTGVSQNPRHKITKRGQNVTFRCDPISEHNRLYWYRQTLGQGPEFLTYFQNEAQLEKSRLLSDRFSAERPKGSFSTLEIQRTEQGDSAMYLCASSLVARTADYEQYFGPGTRLTVT.